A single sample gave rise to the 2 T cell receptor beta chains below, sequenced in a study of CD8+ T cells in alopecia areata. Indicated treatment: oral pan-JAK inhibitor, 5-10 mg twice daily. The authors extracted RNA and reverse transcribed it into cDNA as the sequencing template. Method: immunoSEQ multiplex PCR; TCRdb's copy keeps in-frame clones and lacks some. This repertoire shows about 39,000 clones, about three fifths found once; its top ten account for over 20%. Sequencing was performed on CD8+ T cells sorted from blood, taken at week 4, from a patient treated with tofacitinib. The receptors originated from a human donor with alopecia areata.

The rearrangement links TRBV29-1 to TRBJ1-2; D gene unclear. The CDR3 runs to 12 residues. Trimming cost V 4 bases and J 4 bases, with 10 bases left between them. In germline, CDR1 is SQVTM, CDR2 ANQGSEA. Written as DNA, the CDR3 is TGCAGCGTTGGTAAAGACCCCTATGGCTACACCTTC. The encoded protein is CSVGKDPYGYTF. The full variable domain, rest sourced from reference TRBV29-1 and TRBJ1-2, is SAVISQKPSRDICQRGTSLTIQCQVDSQVTMMFWYRQQPGQSLTLIATANQGSEATYESGFVIDKFPISRPNLTFSTLTVSNMSPEDSSIYLCSVGKDPYGYTFGSGTRLTVV.

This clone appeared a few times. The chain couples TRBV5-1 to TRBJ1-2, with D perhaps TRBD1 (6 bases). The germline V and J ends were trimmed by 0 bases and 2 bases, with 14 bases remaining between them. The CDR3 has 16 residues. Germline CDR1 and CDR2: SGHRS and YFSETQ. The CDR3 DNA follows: TGCGCCAGCAGCTTGGGAATAGGGGGATACAACTATGGCTACACCTTC. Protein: CASSLGIGGYNYGYTF.